This T cell receptor (beta chain) was sequenced for a study of blood T cell repertoires in COVID-19. Clones were sequenced by immunoSEQ multiplex PCR, and TCRdb holds only the in-frame ones, with some missing. The profile shows more than 100,000 clones, about 90% of them singletons. Source material: peripheral blood. This TCR was recovered from a woman between 55 and 75 years old with acute or convalescent COVID-19.

The CDR3, as DNA: TGTGCCAGCAGCGCTCCAGGGGCGAGCTCCTATAATTCACCCCTCCACTTT. Protein sequence: CASSAPGASSYNSPLHF. The gene calls are TRBV2 and TRBJ1-6; TRBD1 might be the D (6 bases). V lost 6 bases and J 0 bases, leaving 15 bases between the germline ends. CDR3 length equals 17 residues. Germline CDR1 and CDR2: SNHLY and FYNNEI.